The 11 T cell receptor beta chains below come from one sample, sequenced in a study of PD-1 blockade in classical Hodgkin lymphoma (dated by TCRdb to 2018 to 2020). This specimen's time point label, per the study, means: cycle 1 day 1 (C1D1), immediately before nivolumab initiation. All trial patients had relapsed after autologous stem cell transplantation, with cohorts A, B and C differing in prior brentuximab vedotin exposure. Receptor libraries were prepared by the immunoSEQ multiplex PCR assay. Sourced from immuneACCESS, this table was stored by TCRdb with only in-frame sequences that have V and J called. A share of the clones is absent; for the studies checked, an unresolved V gene accounts for under half, and the remainder has no known explanation. This sample gives over 5,500 clones in total; about 83% of them show up just once. The ten largest clones represent roughly 33% of the sample.

Here the sequenced sample was peripheral blood mononuclear cells (PBMCs), taken at baseline. Receptors originate from a human donor with classical Hodgkin lymphoma.

This rearrangement joins TRBV5-1 to TRBJ1-2; no clear D. The CDR3 consists of 12 residues. Trimming left V 0 bases short and J 3 bases short, with 3 bases between. The germline V gene has CDR1 SGHRS and CDR2 YFSETQ. In DNA form, the CDR3 reads TGCGCCAGCAGCTTGGCCGACTATGGCTACACCTTC. Protein product: CASSLADYGYTF. Full variable domain (remainder filled in from reference TRBV5-1 and TRBJ1-2): KAGVTQTPRYLIKTRGQQVTLSCSPISGHRSVSWYQQTPGQGLQFLFEYFSETQRNKGNFPGRFSGRQFSNSRSEMNVSTLELGDSALYLCASSLADYGYTFGSGTRLTVV.

This clone has just one count. The V call is TRBV5-4, the J call TRBJ2-2, with TRBD2 matching 9 bases. The ends lost 4 bases at V and 6 bases at J; junction bases unmatched: 10. Germline V lookup: CDR1 SGHNT, CDR2 YYREEE (reference sequence). This CDR3 has 16 residues. CDR3: CASSRAGLAMSGELFF. Written as DNA, the CDR3 is TGTGCCAGCAGCCGGGCAGGACTAGCGATGTCCGGGGAGCTGTTTTTT.

The chain employs TRBV27 and TRBJ2-2; D remains ambiguous. The CDR3 is 14 residues long. The germline CDR1 and CDR2 sequences are MNHEY and SMNVEV (reference sequence). Trimming took 5 bases from V and 3 from J, leaving 10 bases between them. The CDR3 sequence: CASSPRRDTGELFF. The DNA of the CDR3 is TGTGCCAGCAGTCCCCGACGGGACACCGGGGAGCTGTTTTTT.

This clone was picked up a small number of times. The CDR3 nucleotides are TGTGCCAGCCGTACTAGCGGACAATACAATGAGCAGTTCTTC. This translates into CASRTSGQYNEQFF. The chain carries TRBV19 and TRBJ2-1, with TRBD2 matching 8 bases. V shed 9 bases and J 4 bases; nucleotides not matched to a gene: 8. The CDR3 totals 14 residues. In germline, CDR1 is LNHDA, CDR2 SQIVND (reference sequence). The variable domain in full, completed from reference TRBV19 and TRBJ2-1, reads DGGITQSPKYLFRKEGQNVTLSCEQNLNHDAMYWYRQDPGQGLRLIYYSQIVNDFQKGDIAEGYSVSREKKESFPLTVTSAQKNPTAFYLCASRTSGQYNEQFFGPGTRLTVL.

The chain has TRBV28 and TRBJ1-1, with TRBD1 as a possible D gene (5 bases). Trimming took off 3 bases at V and 10 bases at J, with 15 bases between the two ends. CDR3 size: 13 residues. From germline, CDR1 is MDHEN and CDR2 SYDVKM. The CDR3 here is CASSFTRAYRAFF. The CDR3 nucleotides read TGTGCCAGCAGTTTCACCAGGGCGTATAGAGCTTTCTTT.

V is TRBV5-4 and J is TRBJ2-3; 10 bases align to TRBD1. Germline trimming cut 3 bases from V and 5 bases from J; bases unmatched to any gene: 6. Germline CDR1 SGHNT, CDR2 YYREEE (reference sequence). The CDR3 has 15 amino acids. The CDR3 region has the DNA TGTGCCAGCAGCTCGCGGACAGGGGGTGTAGATACGCAGTATTTT. Protein sequence: CASSSRTGGVDTQYF.

The chain employs TRBV5-5 and TRBJ1-5; tentative D call: TRBD1 (6 bases). V was shortened by 0 bases and J by 0 bases, with 7 bases between the two germline ends. Germline CDR1 reads SGHKS; CDR2 reads YYEKEE (reference sequence). This CDR3 is built from 15 residues. The DNA of the CDR3 is TGTGCCAGCAGCTTGGGGACAGATAGCAATCAGCCCCAGCATTTT. Protein product: CASSLGTDSNQPQHF.

This chain links TRBV7-6 with TRBJ2-1; 8 positions agree with TRBD1. This CDR3 is 15 amino acids long. J lost 2 bases, V lost 3 bases, and 3 bases had no gene match. Germline loops: CDR1 SGHVS, CDR2 FNYEAQ. CDR3 region: CASSFGQGTYNEQFF. CDR3 nucleotides: TGTGCCAGCAGCTTTGGACAGGGCACCTACAATGAGCAGTTCTTC.

This chain connects TRBV5-1 to TRBJ1-4; D uncertain. V was cut by 4 bases and J by 4 bases, with 26 bases left in between. Germline values: CDR1 SGHRS, CDR2 YFSETQ. CDR3 length: 19 amino acids. The CDR3 here is CASSRTTLSGVGFNEKLFF. The CDR3, as DNA: TGCGCCAGCAGCAGAACTACTCTCAGCGGCGTAGGGTTTAATGAAAAACTGTTTTTT. The whole variable domain, remainder taken from reference TRBV5-1 and TRBJ1-4, is KAGVTQTPRYLIKTRGQQVTLSCSPISGHRSVSWYQQTPGQGLQFLFEYFSETQRNKGNFPGRFSGRQFSNSRSEMNVSTLELGDSALYLCASSRTTLSGVGFNEKLFFGSGTQLSVL.

The chain uses TRBV11-2 and TRBJ2-6; no clear D. The germline gives CDR1 SGHAT, CDR2 FQNNGV. The CDR3 covers 18 residues. The V end was cut by 5 bases, the J end by 5 bases, with 22 bases between. CDR3 nucleotides: TGTGCCAGCAGCCCCTCCTGCAAGCAACAAAGTCGGGCCAACGTCCTGACTTTC. This encodes CASSPSCKQQSRANVLTF.

The V call is TRBV18, the J call TRBJ2-3; 8 bases fit TRBD2. V dropped 3 bases and J dropped 11; count of bases not matched to a gene: 10. The length of the CDR3 is 14 residues. The germline CDR1 and CDR2 sequences are KGHSH and LQKENI. The CDR3, as DNA: TGTGCCAGCTCACCGGGTTCTTCGGGACTAGTGCAGTATTTT. Its translation: CASSPGSSGLVQYF.